The clone carrying this T cell receptor (beta chain) was picked up a small number of times. This CDR3 spans 14 amino acids. After removal of 8 bases from V and 5 bases from J, the junction contained 8 bases not matched to a gene. Germline CDR1 ENHRY, CDR2 SYGVKD. The data were taken from a study of T-cell memory formation after mild COVID-19. TCRdb re-analysed the 5' RACE reads in MiXCR, keeping a single row per CDR3 protein. The sample records approximately 260,000 distinct CDR3 sequences, approximately 18% being singletons. This receptor was obtained from a man younger than 35 who had mild COVID-19 (a few samples of this study predate the infection). Cell type and time point are not known. Sequencing was done on a sample of PBMCs or a T cell subset sorted from them (not recorded which). The chain employs TRBV10-3 and TRBJ2-5, with 10 bases lining up with TRBD1. Written as DNA, the CDR3 is TGTGCCATCGGGTCTGGACAGGGGGGCGAGACCCAGTACTTC. Encoded protein: CAIGSGQGGETQYF.